This entry lists 21 T cell receptor beta chains sequenced from one sample in a study of human T cells and chemical hapten exposure (dated by TCRdb to about 2021). Library construction relied on RACE. TCRdb shows the sequencer as NextSeq 500. In TCRdb, the public reads were trimmed at Q25 with fastp and aligned with MiXCR, with productive beta chains retained. Each entry merges the rows of one CDR3 protein and shows their most common DNA and genes. Here the sample has 95,000 to 150,000 distinct CDR3 sequences; about 11% occur a single time. The leading ten clones occupy 2% to 2.5% of the sample. Sample time point, as interpreted from the label and publication: patch test 3, about 24 weeks after DPC sensitization. The meaning of the sample's treatment or condition label: therapeutic diphenylcyclopropenone sensitization with weekly scalp DPC. The source was whole blood, collected in connection with sensitization to the hapten diphenylcyclopropenone (DPC). The receptor set was obtained from a woman aged 45-65 years with alopecia areata. Some clones in this sample may be carry-over from other donors' samples.

At least ten counts were recorded for this clonotype. The chain couples TRBV29-1 to TRBJ2-3, with D perhaps TRBD2 (5 bases). Trimming left V 7 bases short and J 4 bases short, with 12 bases between. Germline lookup yields CDR1 SQVTM and CDR2 ANQGSEA. This CDR3 is built from 12 residues. Here the CDR3 DNA reads TGCAGCGGCTCGTCAGCGGCAGATACGCAGTATTTT. Translated, it gives CSGSSAADTQYF.

This clonotype was observed at least ten times. The chain carries TRBV9 and TRBJ2-5, with unresolved D. Germline V gene lookup returns CDR1 SGDLS and CDR2 YYNGEE. The CDR3 totals 15 residues. Trimming cost V 4 bases and J 2 bases, with 15 bases left between them. DNA for the CDR3: TGTGCCAGCAGCACCGAAACGCTGGGACAAGAGACCCAGTACTTC. Translating gives CASSTETLGQETQYF. Looking up the rest from reference TRBV9 and TRBJ2-5 gives the full variable domain: DSGVTQTPKHLITATGQRVTLRCSPRSGDLSVYWYQQSLDQGLQFLIQYYNGEERAKGNILERFSAQQFPDLHSELNLSSLELGDSALYFCASSTETLGQETQYFGPGTRLLVL.

The chain couples TRBV11-2 to TRBJ1-1; TRBD1 agrees at 7 bases. The V and J ends lost 5 bases and 2 bases, in that order; junction bases with no gene match: 5. CDR3 length: 14 residues. CDR1 and CDR2 (germline): SGHAT, FQNNGV. CDR3 sequence: CASSPQGRNTEAFF. CDR3 DNA sequence: TGTGCCAGCAGCCCACAGGGGCGCAACACTGAAGCTTTCTTT.

Ten or more counts support this clonotype. V gene TRBV20-1 combines with J gene TRBJ2-4; 8 bases fit TRBD2. The CDR3 spans 14 residues. From germline, CDR1 is DFQATT and CDR2 SNEGSKA (reference sequence). V lost 0 bases and J lost 6; bases outside the gene matches: 4. The CDR3 is CSARDGAGVNIQYF. CDR3 coding DNA: TGCAGTGCTAGAGATGGAGCGGGAGTAAACATTCAGTACTTC.

This chain links TRBV5-1 with TRBJ2-2, with 10 bases lining up with TRBD1. This CDR3 has 17 residues. Trimming cost V 1 base and J 7 bases; bases outside gene matches: 10. Germline V gives CDR1 SGHRS, CDR2 YFSETQ. The CDR3 here is CASSLIPGTGEGGELFF. The CDR3 DNA follows: TGCGCCAGCAGCTTGATCCCCGGGACAGGGGAAGGCGGGGAGCTGTTTTTT.

In the case of this clonotype: This may arise from a read error, as a much more abundant clone is one base away. The J gene is TRBJ2-3, the V gene TRBV7-9; TRBD2 agrees at 8 bases. Germline CDR1 SEHNR, CDR2 FQNEAQ (reference sequence). The CDR3 totals 15 residues. V was pared by 2 bases and J by 0 bases, with 1 base of the junction left unmatched. Here the CDR3 DNA reads TGTGCCAGCAGCTTATCTAGCGGGAGCACAGATACGCAGTATTTT. Protein product: CASSLSSGSTDTQYF.

This clonotype was seen ten or more times. V gene TRBV5-4 combines with J gene TRBJ1-1, with 9 bases aligning to TRBD1. Germline V gene data show CDR1 as SGHNT and CDR2 as YYREEE (reference sequence). With V trimmed by 4 bases and J by 5 bases, 9 bases remained unmatched. The CDR3 sequence is 15 residues long. The chain's CDR3 is CASSPPDRGGTEAFF. CDR3 coding DNA: TGTGCCAGCAGCCCACCGGACAGGGGAGGGACTGAAGCTTTCTTT.

The rearrangement joins TRBV7-7 to TRBJ2-2; D unresolved. V shed 5 bases and J shed 4 bases, with 8 bases lying between them. Germline CDR1 and CDR2: SSHAT and FNYEAQ (reference sequence). The CDR3 covers 13 residues. The CDR3 loop is CASSDTPTGELFF. The CDR3 region has the DNA TGTGCCAGCAGCGATACACCCACCGGGGAGCTGTTTTTT.

There are a few counts of this clonotype. This chain links TRBV20-1 with TRBJ2-3; 11 bases line up with TRBD2. The J segment lost 5 bases and the V segment lost 3 bases, leaving 10 bases of the junction unmatched. The length of the CDR3 is 16 residues. CDR1 and CDR2 (germline): DFQATT, SNEGSKA (reference sequence). CDR3 region: CSASYPTSGVVDTQYF. CDR3 nucleotide sequence: TGCAGTGCTAGTTATCCGACTAGCGGGGTGGTAGATACGCAGTATTTT.

The sample holds a few counts of this clonotype. This chain uses TRBV6-2 or TRBV6-3 with TRBJ2-1; D is uncertain. Trimming removed 0 bases from V and 4 bases from J, with 7 bases in between. The CDR3 is 14 residues long. CDR1 MNHEY and CDR2 SVGEGT come from the germline V gene. The CDR3 reads CASSYSAGYNEQFF. The DNA for the CDR3 is TGTGCCAGCAGTTACTCAGCCGGGTACAATGAGCAGTTCTTC.

This clonotype was recorded a few times. The chain carries TRBV15 and TRBJ2-3; TRBD2 agrees at 7 bases. The CDR3 consists of 18 residues. V was pared by 1 base and J by 5 bases, with 15 bases of the junction left unmatched. Germline assignment: CDR1 LNHNV and CDR2 YYDKDF (reference sequence). The CDR3 loop reads CATSRAPRSRGGGDTQYF. CDR3 nucleotide sequence: TGTGCCACCAGCAGAGCGCCCCGCAGCCGGGGCGGGGGAGATACGCAGTATTTT.

The genes are TRBV29-1 and TRBJ1-5; no clear D. There are 13 residues in the CDR3. Germline CDR1 reads SQVTM; CDR2 reads ANQGSEA. The ends were cut back, 7 bases at V and 6 bases at J, with 16 bases in the middle. The DNA of the CDR3 is TGCAGCGCCACAGCGGGATCAAGTCAGCCCCAGCATTTT. Translated, it gives CSATAGSSQPQHF.

The chain links TRBV7-2 to TRBJ2-1, with D possibly being TRBD1 (6 bases). CDR1 and CDR2 (germline): SGHTA, FQGNSA. V lost 1 base and J 7 bases, leaving 11 bases between the germline ends. This CDR3 contains 14 residues. The CDR3 DNA reads as TGTGCCAGCAGCTTAGACAGGGTCGGGAATGAGCAGTTCTTC. It translates to CASSLDRVGNEQFF.

This clonotype occurred a few times. The V gene is TRBV5-1, the J gene TRBJ1-1; tentative D call: TRBD1 (5 bases). The CDR3 is 15 amino acids. Germline CDR1 and CDR2: SGHRS and YFSETQ. V was trimmed by 0 bases and J by 3 bases, leaving 12 bases between them. The CDR3 sequence: CASSLGQGGYTEAFF. As DNA, the CDR3 is TGCGCCAGCAGCTTGGGGCAGGGTGGATACACTGAAGCTTTCTTT. Full variable domain (outside the CDR3, taken from reference TRBV5-1 and TRBJ1-1): KAGVTQTPRYLIKTRGQQVTLSCSPISGHRSVSWYQQTPGQGLQFLFEYFSETQRNKGNFPGRFSGRQFSNSRSEMNVSTLELGDSALYLCASSLGQGGYTEAFFGQGTRLTVV.

This chain uses TRBV29-1 with TRBJ2-1, with unresolved D. From germline, CDR1 is SQVTM and CDR2 ANQGSEA. This CDR3 region has 16 residues. V lost 7 bases to trimming and J lost 0 bases, with 19 bases between them. As DNA, the CDR3 is TGCAGCGGCGAAGGGTCAGACCTTAGCTCCTACAATGAGCAGTTCTTC. Its translation: CSGEGSDLSSYNEQFF.

V and J are TRBV2 and TRBJ1-5; the D gene is possibly TRBD1 (6 bases). CDR1 is SNHLY and CDR2 is FYNNEI in the germline V gene. V lost 2 bases, J lost 7 bases, and 15 bases lay in between. This CDR3 is 15 amino acids long. The CDR3 nucleotides are TGTGCCAGCAGTGAACAGGGGCAGGCGGTACAGCCCCAGCATTTT. Its protein product is CASSEQGQAVQPQHF.

This clonotype appeared a few times. The chain carries TRBV29-1 and TRBJ2-3, with D perhaps being TRBD1 or TRBD2 (6 bases each). The CDR3 spans 14 residues. V lost 4 bases to trimming and J lost 3 bases, with 14 bases between them. Germline lookup yields CDR1 SQVTM and CDR2 ANQGSEA. CDR3 in DNA: TGCAGCGTTGTTGGAGGGGGTAGGACAGATACGCAGTATTTT. It encodes CSVVGGGRTDTQYF.

A few counts support this clonotype. The rearrangement links TRBV29-1 to TRBJ1-1, with D possibly being TRBD1 (5 bases). Germline V gene data show CDR1 as SQVTM and CDR2 as ANQGSEA. This CDR3 has 11 amino acids. V shed 3 bases and J shed 7 bases, with 9 bases lying between them. The CDR3 nucleotides are TGCAGCGTTGAGGACACAGGTGAAGCTTTCTTT. Residues: CSVEDTGEAFF.

V usage is TRBV20-1 and J usage is TRBJ1-1; 7 bases are a match to TRBD1. The germline CDR1 and CDR2 sequences are DFQATT and SNEGSKA (reference sequence). V shed 2 bases and J 1 base; nucleotides not matched to a gene: 4. The CDR3 has 14 residues. The CDR3 is CSARPGTANTEAFF. Here the CDR3 DNA reads TGCAGTGCTAGACCCGGGACAGCGAACACTGAAGCTTTCTTT.

This clonotype was seen more than once but under ten times. The chain has TRBV12-3 or TRBV12-4 and TRBJ2-7; D might be TRBD2 (6 bases). Deletions cut 5 bases from V and 4 bases from J, with 12 bases between. This CDR3 region has 13 residues. CDR3 protein: CASSAPGLYEQYF. The CDR3 DNA reads as TGTGCCAGCAGTGCGCCGGGACTTTACGAGCAGTACTTC.

The V call is TRBV2, the J call TRBJ2-3, with 11 bases matching TRBD1. V lost 7 bases and J lost 1; bases outside the gene matches: 4. The CDR3 length is 15 residues. Germline V gene lookup returns CDR1 SNHLY and CDR2 FYNNEI. The CDR3 region has the DNA TGTGCCAGCAAACCGGGACAGGGGGGCACAGATACGCAGTATTTT. It encodes CASKPGQGGTDTQYF.